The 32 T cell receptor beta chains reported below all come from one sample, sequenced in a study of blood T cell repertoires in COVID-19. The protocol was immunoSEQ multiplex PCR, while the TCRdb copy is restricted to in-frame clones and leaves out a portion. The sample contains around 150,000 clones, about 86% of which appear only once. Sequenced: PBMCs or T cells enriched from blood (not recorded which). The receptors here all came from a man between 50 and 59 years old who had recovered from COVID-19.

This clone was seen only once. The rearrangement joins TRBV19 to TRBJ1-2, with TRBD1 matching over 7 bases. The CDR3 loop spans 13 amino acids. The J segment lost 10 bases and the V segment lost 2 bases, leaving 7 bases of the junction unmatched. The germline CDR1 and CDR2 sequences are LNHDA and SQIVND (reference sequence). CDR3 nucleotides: TGTGCCAGTAGTATATTAGGGGGCGTTTCCTACACCTTC. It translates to CASSILGGVSYTF.

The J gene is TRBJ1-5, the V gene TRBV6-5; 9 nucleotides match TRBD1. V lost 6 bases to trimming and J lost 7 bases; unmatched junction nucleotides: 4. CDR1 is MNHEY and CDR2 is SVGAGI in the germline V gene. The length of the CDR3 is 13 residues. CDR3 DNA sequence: TGTGCCAGCAGAGCGACAGGGGGACAGCCCCAGCATTTT. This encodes CASRATGGQPQHF.

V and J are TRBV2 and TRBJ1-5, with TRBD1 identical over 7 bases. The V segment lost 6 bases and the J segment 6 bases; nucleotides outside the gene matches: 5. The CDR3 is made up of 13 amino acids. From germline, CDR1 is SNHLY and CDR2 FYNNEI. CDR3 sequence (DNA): TGTGCCAGCAGATGGGACAGTCTTCAGCCCCAGCATTTT. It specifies CASRWDSLQPQHF.

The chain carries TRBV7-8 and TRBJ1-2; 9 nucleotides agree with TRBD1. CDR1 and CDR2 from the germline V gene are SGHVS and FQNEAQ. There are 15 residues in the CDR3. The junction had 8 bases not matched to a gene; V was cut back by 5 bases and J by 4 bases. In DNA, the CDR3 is TGTGCCAGCAGCATGGGACAGGGAGGTAGCTATGGCTACACCTTC. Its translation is CASSMGQGGSYGYTF.

The CDR3 sequence is CASSTHSRVRNQPQHF. The CDR3 DNA is TGTGCCAGCAGCACGCACTCCAGGGTACGCAATCAGCCCCAGCATTTT. The chain employs TRBV7-8 and TRBJ1-5; a possible D gene is TRBD1 (5 bases). Germline CDR1 is SGHVS and CDR2 is FQNEAQ. This CDR3 region has 16 residues. V lost 5 bases and J 2 bases, leaving 16 bases between the germline ends.

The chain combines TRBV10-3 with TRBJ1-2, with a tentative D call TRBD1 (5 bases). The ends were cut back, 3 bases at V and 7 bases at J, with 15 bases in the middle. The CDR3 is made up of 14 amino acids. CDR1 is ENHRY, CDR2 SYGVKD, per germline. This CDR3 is CAISDPGRGGGYTF. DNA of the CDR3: TGTGCCATCAGTGATCCGGGACGGGGAGGTGGCTACACCTTC.

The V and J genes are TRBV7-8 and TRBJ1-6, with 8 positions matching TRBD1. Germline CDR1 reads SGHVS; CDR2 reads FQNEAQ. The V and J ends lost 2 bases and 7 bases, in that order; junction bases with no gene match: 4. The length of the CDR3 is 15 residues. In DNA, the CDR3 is TGTGCCAGCAGCTTACGGACAGGGATGAATTCACCCCTCCACTTT. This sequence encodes CASSLRTGMNSPLHF.

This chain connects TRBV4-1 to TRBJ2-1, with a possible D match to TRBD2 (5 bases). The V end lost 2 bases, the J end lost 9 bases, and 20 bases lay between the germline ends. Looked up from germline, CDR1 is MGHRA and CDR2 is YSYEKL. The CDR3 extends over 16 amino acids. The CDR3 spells CASSQQIRLEGGEQFF. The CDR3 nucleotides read TGCGCCAGCAGCCAACAGATCCGGCTAGAGGGTGGTGAGCAGTTCTTC.

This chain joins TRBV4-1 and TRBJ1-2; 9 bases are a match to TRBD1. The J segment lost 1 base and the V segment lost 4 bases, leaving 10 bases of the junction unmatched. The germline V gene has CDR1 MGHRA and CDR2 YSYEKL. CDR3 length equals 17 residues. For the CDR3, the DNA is TGCGCCAGCAGCCTGAGGACAGGGGCAGGGAGTAACTATGGCTACACCTTC. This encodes CASSLRTGAGSNYGYTF.

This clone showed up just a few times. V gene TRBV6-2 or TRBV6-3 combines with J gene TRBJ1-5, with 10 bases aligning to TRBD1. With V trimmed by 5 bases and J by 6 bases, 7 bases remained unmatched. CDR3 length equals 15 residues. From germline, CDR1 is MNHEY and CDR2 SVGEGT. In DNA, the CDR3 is TGTGCCAGCAGTAGAAGGGACAGGGGTATTCAGCCCCAGCATTTT. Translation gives CASSRRDRGIQPQHF.

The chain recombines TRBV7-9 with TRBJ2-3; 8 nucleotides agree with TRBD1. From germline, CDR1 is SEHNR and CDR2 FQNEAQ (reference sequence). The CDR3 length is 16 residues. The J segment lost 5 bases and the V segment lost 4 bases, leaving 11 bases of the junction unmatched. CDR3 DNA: TGTGCCAGCAGCTCCGTTGCTCAGGGGGCGAAAGATACGCAGTATTTT. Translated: CASSSVAQGAKDTQYF.

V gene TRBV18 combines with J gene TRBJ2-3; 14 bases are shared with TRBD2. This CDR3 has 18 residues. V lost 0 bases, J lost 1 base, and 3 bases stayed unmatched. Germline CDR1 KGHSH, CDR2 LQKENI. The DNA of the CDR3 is TGTGCCAGCTCACCACCGGGACTAGCGGGGGCACGCACAGATACGCAGTATTTT. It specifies CASSPPGLAGARTDTQYF.

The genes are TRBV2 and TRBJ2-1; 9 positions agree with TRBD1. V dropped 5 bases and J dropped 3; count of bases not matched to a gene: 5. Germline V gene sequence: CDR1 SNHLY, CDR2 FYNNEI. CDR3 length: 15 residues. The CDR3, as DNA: TGTGCCAGCAGTAGGACAGGGGATCGCTACAATGAGCAGTTCTTC. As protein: CASSRTGDRYNEQFF.

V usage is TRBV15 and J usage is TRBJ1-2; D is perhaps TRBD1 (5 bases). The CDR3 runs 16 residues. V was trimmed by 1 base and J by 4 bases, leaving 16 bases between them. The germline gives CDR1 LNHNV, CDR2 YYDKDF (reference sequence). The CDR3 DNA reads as TGTGCCACCAGCAGAGGGGGACTAGGGCCTACCTATGGCTACACCTTC. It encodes CATSRGGLGPTYGYTF.

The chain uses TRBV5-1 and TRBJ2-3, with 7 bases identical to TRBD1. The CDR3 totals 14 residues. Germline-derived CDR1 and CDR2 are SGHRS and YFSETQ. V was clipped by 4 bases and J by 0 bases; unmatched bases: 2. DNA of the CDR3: TGCGCCAGCAGCACGGACAGGAGCACAGATACGCAGTATTTT. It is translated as CASSTDRSTDTQYF. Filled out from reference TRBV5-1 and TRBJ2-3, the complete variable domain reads KAGVTQTPRYLIKTRGQQVTLSCSPISGHRSVSWYQQTPGQGLQFLFEYFSETQRNKGNFPGRFSGRQFSNSRSEMNVSTLELGDSALYLCASSTDRSTDTQYFGPGTRLTVL.

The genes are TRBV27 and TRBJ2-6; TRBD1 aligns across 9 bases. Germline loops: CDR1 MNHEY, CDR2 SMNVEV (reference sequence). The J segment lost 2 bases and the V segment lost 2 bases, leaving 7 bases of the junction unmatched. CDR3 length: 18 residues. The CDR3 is CASSLGTGWLTGANVLTF. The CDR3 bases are TGTGCCAGCAGTTTAGGGACAGGGTGGCTCACTGGGGCCAACGTCCTGACTTTC. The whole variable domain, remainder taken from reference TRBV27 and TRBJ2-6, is EAQVTQNPRYLITVTGKKLTVTCSQNMNHEYMSWYRQDPGLGLRQIYYSMNVEVTDKGDVPEGYKVSRKEKRNFPLILESPSPNQTSLYFCASSLGTGWLTGANVLTFGAGSRLTVL.

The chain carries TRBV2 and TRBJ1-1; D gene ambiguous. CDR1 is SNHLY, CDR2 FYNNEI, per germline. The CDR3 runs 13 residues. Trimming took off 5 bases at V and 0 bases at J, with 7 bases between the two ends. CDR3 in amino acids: CASSSTLNTEAFF. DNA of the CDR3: TGTGCCAGCAGTTCCACACTGAACACTGAAGCTTTCTTT.

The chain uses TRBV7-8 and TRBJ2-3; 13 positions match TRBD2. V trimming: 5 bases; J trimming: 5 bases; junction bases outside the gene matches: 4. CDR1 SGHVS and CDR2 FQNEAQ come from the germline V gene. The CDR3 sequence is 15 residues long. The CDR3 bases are TGTGCCAGCAGCCGACTAGCGGGGGGTTTAGATACGCAGTATTTT. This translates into CASSRLAGGLDTQYF.

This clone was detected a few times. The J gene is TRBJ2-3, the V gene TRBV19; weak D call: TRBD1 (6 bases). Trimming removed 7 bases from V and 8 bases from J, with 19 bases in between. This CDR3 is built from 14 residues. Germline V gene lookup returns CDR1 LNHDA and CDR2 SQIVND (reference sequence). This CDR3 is CASKTGGDPPTQYF. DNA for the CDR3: TGTGCCAGTAAGACAGGTGGGGACCCACCTACGCAGTATTTT.

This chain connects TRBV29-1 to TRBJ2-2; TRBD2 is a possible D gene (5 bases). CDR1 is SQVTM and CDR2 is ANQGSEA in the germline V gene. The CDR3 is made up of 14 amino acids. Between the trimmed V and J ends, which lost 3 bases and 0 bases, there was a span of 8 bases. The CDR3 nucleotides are TGCAGCGTTGACGGGGTGGCGAACACCGGGGAGCTGTTTTTT. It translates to CSVDGVANTGELFF.

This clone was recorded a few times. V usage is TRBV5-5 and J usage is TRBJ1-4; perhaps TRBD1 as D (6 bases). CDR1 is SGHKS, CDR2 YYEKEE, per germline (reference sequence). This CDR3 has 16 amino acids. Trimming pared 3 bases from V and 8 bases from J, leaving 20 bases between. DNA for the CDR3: TGTGCCAGCAGCTCGAACCAGGGGCAGGGACAAGAAAAACTGTTTTTT. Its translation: CASSSNQGQGQEKLFF.

This CDR3 reads CASSFGTPSYNEQFF. The CDR3 DNA is TGTGCCAGCAGCTTTGGGACACCCTCCTACAATGAGCAGTTCTTC. V gene TRBV11-3 combines with J gene TRBJ2-1, with D perhaps matching TRBD1 (6 bases). V was shortened by 3 bases and J by 0 bases, with 9 bases between the two germline ends. The CDR3 runs to 15 residues. The germline CDR1 and CDR2 sequences are SGHNT and YENEEA.

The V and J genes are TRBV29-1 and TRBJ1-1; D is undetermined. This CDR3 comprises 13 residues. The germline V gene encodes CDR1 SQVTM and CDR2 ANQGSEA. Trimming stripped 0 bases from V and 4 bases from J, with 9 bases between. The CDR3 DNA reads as TGCAGCGTTGAAGATGCCCGGAGCACTGAAGCTTTCTTT. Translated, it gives CSVEDARSTEAFF.

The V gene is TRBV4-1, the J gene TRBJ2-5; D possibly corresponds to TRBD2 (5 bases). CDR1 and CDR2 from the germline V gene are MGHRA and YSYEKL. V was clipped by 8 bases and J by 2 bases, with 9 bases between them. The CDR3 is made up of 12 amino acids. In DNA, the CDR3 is TGCGCCAGCTCGGACTCTCAAGAGACCCAGTACTTC. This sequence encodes CASSDSQETQYF.

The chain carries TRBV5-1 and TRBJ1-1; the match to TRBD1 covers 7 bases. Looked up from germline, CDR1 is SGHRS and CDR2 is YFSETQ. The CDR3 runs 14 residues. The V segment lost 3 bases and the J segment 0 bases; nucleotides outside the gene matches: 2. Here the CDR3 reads CASSSGQLNTEAFF. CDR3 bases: TGCGCCAGCAGCTCGGGACAGTTGAACACTGAAGCTTTCTTT.

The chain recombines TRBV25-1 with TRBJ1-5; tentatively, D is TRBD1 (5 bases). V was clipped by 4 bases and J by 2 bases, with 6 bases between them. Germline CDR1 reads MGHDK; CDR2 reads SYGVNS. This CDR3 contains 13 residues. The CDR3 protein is CASSGGGNQPQHF. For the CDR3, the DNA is TGTGCCAGCAGTGGGGGGGGCAATCAGCCCCAGCATTTT.

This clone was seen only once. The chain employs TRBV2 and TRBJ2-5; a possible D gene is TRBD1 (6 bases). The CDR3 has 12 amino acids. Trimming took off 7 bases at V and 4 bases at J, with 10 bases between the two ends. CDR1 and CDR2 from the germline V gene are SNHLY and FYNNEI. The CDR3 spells CASTAGAETQYF. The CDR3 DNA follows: TGTGCCAGCACGGCAGGGGCAGAGACCCAGTACTTC.

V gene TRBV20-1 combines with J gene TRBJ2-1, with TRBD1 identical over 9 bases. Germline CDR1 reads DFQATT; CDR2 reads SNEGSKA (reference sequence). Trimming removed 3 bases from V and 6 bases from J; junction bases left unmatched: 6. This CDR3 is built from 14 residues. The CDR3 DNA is TGCAGTGCTAGTTGGACAGGGGTAGGCAATGAGCAGTTCTTC. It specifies CSASWTGVGNEQFF.

CDR3 residues: CAWRRQVNTEAFF. The DNA for the CDR3 is TGTGCCTGGAGGAGACAGGTTAACACTGAAGCTTTCTTT. This chain uses TRBV30 with TRBJ1-1, with TRBD1 as a possible D gene (6 bases). Trimming cost V 3 bases and J 2 bases, with 10 bases left between them. The CDR3 length is 13 residues. Per the germline V gene, CDR1 is GTSNPN and CDR2 is SVGIG (reference sequence). Filled out from reference TRBV30 and TRBJ1-1, the complete variable domain reads SQTIHQWPATLVQPVGSPLSLECTVEGTSNPNLYWYRQAAGRGLQLLFYSVGIGQISSEVPQNLSASRPQDRQFILSSKKLLLSDSGFYLCAWRRQVNTEAFFGQGTRLTVV.

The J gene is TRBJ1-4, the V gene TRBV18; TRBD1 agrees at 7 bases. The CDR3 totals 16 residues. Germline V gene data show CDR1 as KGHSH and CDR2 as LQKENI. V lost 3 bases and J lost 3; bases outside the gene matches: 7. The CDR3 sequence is CASSPTRGSANEKLFF. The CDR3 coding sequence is TGTGCCAGCTCACCCACCAGGGGGTCGGCTAATGAAAAACTGTTTTTT.

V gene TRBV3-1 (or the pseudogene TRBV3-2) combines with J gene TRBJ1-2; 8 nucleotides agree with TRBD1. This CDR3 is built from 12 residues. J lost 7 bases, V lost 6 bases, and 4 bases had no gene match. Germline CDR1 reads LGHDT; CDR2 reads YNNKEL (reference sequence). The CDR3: CASRSTGGGYTF. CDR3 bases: TGTGCCAGCAGGTCTACAGGGGGTGGCTACACCTTC.

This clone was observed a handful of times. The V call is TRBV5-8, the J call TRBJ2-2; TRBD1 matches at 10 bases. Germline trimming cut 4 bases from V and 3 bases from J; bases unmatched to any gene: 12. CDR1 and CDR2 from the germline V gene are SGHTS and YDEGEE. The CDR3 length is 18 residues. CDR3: CASSRLPGQGSYTGELFF. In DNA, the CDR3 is TGTGCCAGCAGCCGTTTACCGGGACAGGGGTCTTACACCGGGGAGCTGTTTTTT. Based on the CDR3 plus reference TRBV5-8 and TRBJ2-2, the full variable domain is EAGVTQSPTHLIKTRGQQATLRCSPISGHTSVYWYQQALGLGLQFLLWYDEGEERNRGNFPPRFSGRQFPNYSSELNVNALELEDSALYLCASSRLPGQGSYTGELFFGEGSRLTVL.